The rows below give T cell receptor beta chains drawn from one sample of a study of identical twins. TCRdb reanalysed the 5' RACE reads using MiXCR and keeps one entry per CDR3 protein. The sample holds hundreds of thousands of distinct CDR3 sequences, 18% seen once. Another study also made use of these data, one on T cells expressing NK-cell markers.

The sample comprised PBMCs. Every receptor here comes from a woman aged 18-35 years in good health. The CDR3 runs from the conserved cysteine through the conserved F or W. The D gene is left open where the match is weak. Expanded clones are given a class, and other clones once, few, many or no size at all.

D: .; size: few; V: TRBV5-1; J: TRBJ2-7; CDR3: CASSLEGLTYEQYF; DNA: TGCGCCAGCAGCTTGGAGGGGTTAACCTACGAGCAGTACTTC
D: .; size: few; V: TRBV11-2; J: TRBJ1-5; CDR3: CASSLDLTGQPQHF; DNA: TGTGCCAGCAGCTTAGATCTAACGGGGCAGCCCCAGCATTTT
D: .; size: .; V: TRBV5-1; J: TRBJ2-3; CDR3: CASSKLVVTDTQYF; DNA: TGCGCCAGCAGCAAACTAGTGGTCACAGATACGCAGTATTTT
D: .; size: few; V: TRBV12-3/TRBV12-4; J: TRBJ2-5; CDR3: CASTSSGTYQETQYF; DNA: TGTGCCAGCACCAGCTCCGGGACTTATCAAGAGACCCAGTACTTC
D: .; size: few; V: TRBV7-2; J: TRBJ2-3; CDR3: CASSLSRPPSTDTQYF; DNA: TGTGCCAGCAGCTTATCGCGACCGCCTAGCACAGATACGCAGTATTTT
D: .; size: many; V: TRBV2; J: TRBJ2-1; CDR3: CASSRDFYNEQFF; DNA: TGTGCCAGCAGTCGGGACTTCTACAATGAGCAGTTCTTC
D: .; size: once; V: TRBV5-6; J: TRBJ2-7; CDR3: CASGLGLGTYEQYF; DNA: TGTGCCAGCGGCCTCGGGCTGGGGACCTACGAGCAGTACTTC
D: .; size: few; V: TRBV6-2/TRBV6-3; J: TRBJ1-1; CDR3: CASSLSGVATEAFF; DNA: TGTGCCAGCAGTCTATCCGGGGTAGCCACTGAAGCTTTCTTT
D: .; size: .; V: TRBV10-2; J: TRBJ1-1; CDR3: CASLMNSNTEAFF; DNA: TGCGCCAGCTTGATGAACAGTAACACTGAAGCTTTCTTT
D: .; size: many; V: TRBV6-5; J: TRBJ1-2; CDR3: CASSYTSGRGYTF; DNA: TGTGCCAGCAGTTACACTAGCGGGAGAGGCTACACCTTC
D: .; size: once; V: TRBV10-3; J: TRBJ1-1; CDR3: CAISSGVGEAFF; DNA: TGTGCCATCAGTTCAGGGGTGGGTGAAGCTTTCTTT
D: .; size: .; V: TRBV7-9; J: TRBJ2-3; CDR3: CASSSGGGRLTDTQYF; DNA: TGTGCCAGCAGTTCAGGGGGGGGACGACTCACAGATACGCAGTATTTT
D: .; size: few; V: TRBV5-5; J: TRBJ2-3; CDR3: CASSLESRQHTQYF; DNA: TGTGCCAGCAGCTTGGAGTCTCGCCAGCATACGCAGTATTTT
D: .; size: .; V: TRBV20-1; J: TRBJ2-6; CDR3: CSASGVAGANVLTF; DNA: TGCAGTGCTAGTGGCGTGGCTGGGGCCAACGTCCTGACTTTC
D: .; size: .; V: TRBV7-6; J: TRBJ2-1; CDR3: CASSRTTDSSYNEQFF; DNA: TGTGCCAGCAGCAGAACGACGGATAGCTCCTACAATGAGCAGTTCTTC
D: TRBD2; size: .; V: TRBV29-1; J: TRBJ2-1; CDR3: CSAKAGTSGTDEQFF; DNA: TGCAGCGCAAAAGCCGGGACTAGCGGGACCGATGAGCAGTTCTTC
D: .; size: .; V: TRBV7-9; J: TRBJ1-1; CDR3: CASSLAFRVSEAFF; DNA: TGTGCCAGCAGCTTAGCTTTCAGGGTTTCTGAAGCTTTCTTT
D: .; size: many; V: TRBV7-3; J: TRBJ1-6; CDR3: CASSLGSSYNSPLHF; DNA: TGTGCCAGCAGCTTAGGGAGCTCCTATAATTCACCCCTCCACTTT
D: TRBD1; size: many; V: TRBV20-1; J: TRBJ1-5; CDR3: CSASARGRDQPQHF; DNA: TGCAGTGCTAGTGCCAGGGGGCGCGATCAGCCCCAGCATTTT
D: .; size: .; V: TRBV27; J: TRBJ2-3; CDR3: CASSLFGLTTDTQYF; DNA: TGTGCCAGCAGTTTATTCGGTCTAACCACAGATACGCAGTATTTT
D: .; size: few; V: TRBV29-1; J: TRBJ2-5; CDR3: CSVKRRQETQYF; DNA: TGCAGCGTTAAAAGGCGCCAAGAGACCCAGTACTTC
D: .; size: .; V: TRBV12-3/TRBV12-4; J: TRBJ2-7; CDR3: CASSLVQVREQYF; DNA: TGTGCCAGCAGTTTAGTTCAGGTCCGCGAGCAGTACTTC
D: .; size: .; V: TRBV12-3/TRBV12-4; J: TRBJ2-1; CDR3: CASSRRHEQFF; DNA: TGTGCCAGCAGTCGGAGACATGAGCAGTTCTTC
D: .; size: .; V: TRBV15; J: TRBJ2-7; CDR3: CATSSSGYEQYF; DNA: TGTGCCACCAGCAGTTCCGGGTACGAGCAGTACTTC
D: .; size: .; V: TRBV12-3/TRBV12-4; J: TRBJ2-2; CDR3: CASSITDGGELFF; DNA: TGTGCCAGCTCAATCACGGATGGCGGGGAGCTGTTTTTT
D: .; size: once; V: TRBV7-6; J: TRBJ2-3; CDR3: CASSFLAISTDTQYF; DNA: TGTGCCAGCAGCTTCCTAGCGATAAGCACAGATACGCAGTATTTT
D: TRBD1; size: few; V: TRBV5-1; J: TRBJ2-2; CDR3: CASSRDRVDAGELFF; DNA: TGCGCCAGCAGTCGAGACAGGGTCGACGCCGGGGAGCTGTTTTTT
D: .; size: .; V: TRBV3-1; J: TRBJ1-2; CDR3: CASSQDFQPQRYGYTF; DNA: TGTGCCAGCAGCCAAGATTTTCAACCGCAGAGGTATGGCTACACCTTC
D: .; size: .; V: TRBV20-1; J: TRBJ2-1; CDR3: CSARSWRSNPNYNEQFF; DNA: TGCAGTGCTAGAAGTTGGCGGAGTAACCCAAACTACAATGAGCAGTTCTTC
D: .; size: few; V: TRBV20-1; J: TRBJ2-3; CDR3: CSANSDRTDTQYF; DNA: TGCAGTGCTAATAGCGACCGCACAGATACGCAGTATTTT
D: .; size: .; V: TRBV25-1; J: TRBJ2-7; CDR3: CASSSLVGSREQYF; DNA: TGTGCCAGCAGTTCTCTGGTCGGGAGCCGGGAGCAGTACTTC
D: TRBD1; size: few; V: TRBV2; J: TRBJ2-2; CDR3: CASSGQGARGELFF; DNA: TGTGCCAGCAGTGGCCAGGGGGCGCGGGGGGAGCTGTTTTTT
D: .; size: .; V: TRBV5-5; J: TRBJ2-5; CDR3: CASSLRAVEETQYF; DNA: TGTGCCAGCAGCTTGAGGGCGGTAGAAGAGACCCAGTACTTC
D: .; size: .; V: TRBV2; J: TRBJ1-1; CDR3: CASTGATLMNTEAFF; DNA: TGTGCCAGCACGGGAGCAACCCTTATGAACACTGAAGCTTTCTTT
D: TRBD2; size: .; V: TRBV3-1; J: TRBJ2-6; CDR3: CASSPDQRGISGANVLTF; DNA: TGTGCCAGCAGCCCAGATCAGCGGGGCATCTCTGGGGCCAACGTCCTGACTTTC
D: TRBD1; size: .; V: TRBV12-3/TRBV12-4; J: TRBJ2-7; CDR3: CASSPQTGGGYEQYF; DNA: TGTGCCAGCAGCCCACAGACAGGGGGCGGCTACGAGCAGTACTTC
D: TRBD2; size: .; V: TRBV15; J: TRBJ2-7; CDR3: CATSSGLAVTYEQYF; DNA: TGTGCCACCAGCAGTGGACTAGCGGTTACCTACGAGCAGTACTTC
D: TRBD2; size: few; V: TRBV7-2; J: TRBJ2-1; CDR3: CASSFLGLTFNEQFF; DNA: TGTGCCAGCAGCTTCCTGGGACTAACATTCAATGAGCAGTTCTTC
D: TRBD2; size: .; V: TRBV20-1; J: TRBJ2-7; CDR3: CSAGGLPAGGREQYF; DNA: TGCAGTGCAGGCGGCCTGCCAGCGGGGGGTCGGGAGCAGTACTTC
D: .; size: .; V: TRBV11-2; J: TRBJ1-1; CDR3: CASSPIERGLNTEAFF; DNA: TGTGCCAGCAGCCCTATCGAACGAGGGCTGAACACTGAAGCTTTCTTT
D: .; size: .; V: TRBV7-9; J: TRBJ2-7; CDR3: CASSLAGSGEEQYF; DNA: TGTGCCAGCAGCTTAGCAGGGTCGGGGGAAGAGCAGTACTTC
D: .; size: once; V: TRBV9; J: TRBJ2-3; CDR3: CASSVERRGTDTQYF; DNA: TGTGCCAGCAGCGTAGAGAGACGGGGGACAGATACGCAGTATTTT
D: .; size: .; V: TRBV5-6; J: TRBJ2-1; CDR3: CASSFTRVTYNEQFF; DNA: TGTGCCAGCAGCTTCACCAGGGTGACCTACAATGAGCAGTTCTTC
D: TRBD2; size: .; V: TRBV2; J: TRBJ2-1; CDR3: CASSLSATEVSGRAGYNEQFF; DNA: TGTGCCAGCAGTCTCAGCGCGACAGAGGTTAGCGGGAGGGCCGGGTACAATGAGCAGTTCTTC
D: .; size: .; V: TRBV7-8; J: TRBJ2-1; CDR3: CATPGPPGRNEQFF; DNA: TGTGCCACCCCCGGCCCGCCGGGTCGCAATGAGCAGTTCTTC
D: .; size: .; V: TRBV4-2; J: TRBJ2-7; CDR3: CASSQDERTSSYEQYF; DNA: TGTGCCAGCAGCCAAGATGAAAGGACGAGCTCCTACGAGCAGTACTTC
D: .; size: .; V: TRBV11-2; J: TRBJ2-3; CDR3: CASSLLALGGTDTQYF; DNA: TGTGCCAGCAGCTTACTAGCGTTAGGGGGCACAGATACGCAGTATTTT
D: TRBD2; size: few; V: TRBV12-3/TRBV12-4; J: TRBJ2-1; CDR3: CASRSSGSSYNEQFF; DNA: TGTGCCAGCAGGTCGAGCGGGAGCTCCTACAATGAGCAGTTCTTC
D: .; size: few; V: TRBV20-1; J: TRBJ1-2; CDR3: CSARDLRSEGYTF; DNA: TGCAGTGCTAGAGATTTGCGGTCGGAGGGCTACACCTTC
D: .; size: few; V: TRBV6-2/TRBV6-3; J: TRBJ2-7; CDR3: CASRYPFNEQYF; DNA: TGTGCCAGCAGATACCCCTTTAACGAGCAGTACTTC
D: .; size: few; V: TRBV7-2; J: TRBJ2-1; CDR3: CASSLEATRIGNEQFF; DNA: TGTGCCAGCAGCTTAGAAGCGACTAGGATAGGCAATGAGCAGTTCTTC
D: TRBD2; size: few; V: TRBV6-5; J: TRBJ2-7; CDR3: CASSSGLAGGGPEQYF; DNA: TGTGCCAGCAGTTCGGGACTAGCGGGAGGGGGTCCCGAGCAGTACTTC
D: .; size: .; V: TRBV7-8; J: TRBJ2-3; CDR3: CASSYRYSTDTQYF; DNA: TGTGCCAGCAGTTATCGTTACAGCACAGATACGCAGTATTTT
D: .; size: .; V: TRBV5-4; J: TRBJ1-1; CDR3: CASSLGTGGEAFF; DNA: TGTGCCAGCAGCTTGGGAACTGGGGGTGAAGCTTTCTTT
D: .; size: .; V: TRBV2; J: TRBJ2-7; CDR3: CASSEFHEQYF; DNA: TGTGCCAGCAGTGAATTCCACGAGCAGTACTTC
D: .; size: .; V: TRBV10-3; J: TRBJ2-5; CDR3: CAINPGKGETQYF; DNA: TGTGCCATCAATCCAGGAAAAGGAGAGACCCAGTACTTC
D: .; size: .; V: TRBV9; J: TRBJ2-3; CDR3: CASSSRGGATDTQYF; DNA: TGTGCCAGCAGCTCACGCGGGGGCGCCACAGATACGCAGTATTTT
D: .; size: .; V: TRBV7-9; J: TRBJ2-1; CDR3: CASSLGDGLNEQFF; DNA: TGTGCCAGCAGCTTAGGGGACGGACTAAATGAGCAGTTCTTC
D: .; size: few; V: TRBV6-4; J: TRBJ2-1; CDR3: CASSDSGEQFF; DNA: TGTGCCAGCAGTGACTCGGGGGAGCAGTTCTTC